A selection of T cell receptor beta chains follows, all from one sample in a study of blood T cell repertoires in COVID-19. Profiled with immunoSEQ multiplex PCR; TCRdb holds only in-frame clones, not every one. The table records about 190,000 clones, about 84% of them present only once. The specimen was PBMCs or T cells enriched from blood (not recorded which). These receptors all stem from a woman in her 30s who had recovered from COVID-19. The CDR3 runs from the conserved cysteine through the conserved F or W. A D gene is named only where the DNA matches it firmly. Where a row states a size, it is once, few, many or the class of an expanded clone; other rows omit it.

length: 18
V: TRBV19
J: TRBJ1-6
D: TRBD1
size: -
CDR3: CASRPGQGGWSYNSPLHF
DNA: TGTGCCAGTAGACCGGGACAGGGTGGTTGGTCCTATAATTCACCCCTCCACTTT

length: 16
V: TRBV10-3
J: TRBJ2-2
D: TRBD2
size: -
CDR3: CAIKKLAGTNTGELFF
DNA: TGTGCCATCAAGAAGCTAGCGGGAACGAACACCGGGGAGCTGTTTTTT

length: 15
V: TRBV2
J: TRBJ1-5
D: TRBD1
size: -
CDR3: CASREGAQGNQPQHF
DNA: TGTGCCAGCAGGGAGGGGGCGCAGGGCAATCAGCCCCAGCATTTT

length: 13
V: TRBV11-3
J: TRBJ1-5
D: -
size: -
CDR3: CASSLANKQPQHF
DNA: TGTGCCAGCAGCTTAGCCAACAAACAGCCCCAGCATTTT

length: 12
V: TRBV28
J: TRBJ1-2
D: -
size: -
CDR3: CASRKDTYGYTF
DNA: TGTGCCAGCAGGAAAGACACATATGGCTACACCTTC

length: 17
V: TRBV2
J: TRBJ2-7
D: TRBD2
size: few
CDR3: CASSITSGSYTSYEQYF
DNA: TGTGCCAGCAGTATTACTAGCGGGAGTTACACCTCCTACGAGCAGTACTTC

length: 16
V: TRBV19
J: TRBJ1-1
D: TRBD1
size: -
CDR3: CASSPGQATTGTEAFF
DNA: TGTGCCAGTAGTCCGGGACAGGCCACCACGGGGACTGAAGCTTTCTTT

length: 15
V: TRBV6-4
J: TRBJ2-2
D: -
size: -
CDR3: CASSPASFNTGELFF
DNA: TGTGCCAGCAGTCCCGCTAGTTTTAATACCGGGGAGCTGTTTTTT

length: 18
V: TRBV2
J: TRBJ2-7
D: TRBD2
size: -
CDR3: CASSEPLAGGPLSYEQYF
DNA: TGTGCCAGCAGTGAACCCCTAGCGGGAGGCCCACTGTCCTACGAGCAGTACTTC

length: 17
V: TRBV24-1
J: TRBJ2-3
D: TRBD2
size: -
CDR3: CATSDLGLAGEKDTQYF
DNA: TGTGCCACCAGTGATTTGGGATTAGCGGGAGAGAAAGATACGCAGTATTTT

length: 15
V: TRBV5-4
J: TRBJ2-7
D: -
size: once
CDR3: CASNNPGLDSGEQYF
DNA: TGTGCCAGCAACAACCCGGGACTGGACTCCGGGGAGCAGTACTTC

length: 14
V: TRBV18
J: TRBJ1-2
D: TRBD1
size: -
CDR3: CASSPGQDNYGYTF
DNA: TGTGCCAGCTCACCGGGACAGGACAACTATGGCTACACCTTC

length: 14
V: TRBV6-5
J: TRBJ1-2
D: -
size: once
CDR3: CASSPPGGANGYTF
DNA: TGTGCCAGCAGCCCCCCGGGGGGCGCGAATGGCTACACCTTC

length: 17
V: TRBV19
J: TRBJ2-1
D: TRBD2
size: -
CDR3: CASTAQGTSGSSNEQFF
DNA: TGTGCCAGTACAGCCCAAGGGACTAGCGGGAGTTCGAATGAGCAGTTCTTC

length: 20
V: TRBV19
J: TRBJ2-4
D: -
size: -
CDR3: CASSIIGFSGANQAKNIQYF
DNA: TGTGCCAGTAGTATTATCGGTTTTAGCGGAGCTAACCAGGCCAAAAACATTCAGTACTTC

length: 12
V: TRBV25-1
J: TRBJ1-1
D: -
size: -
CDR3: CASRGTHLEAFF
DNA: TGTGCCAGCAGGGGGACTCACTTGGAAGCTTTCTTT

length: 15
V: TRBV11-2
J: TRBJ2-1
D: -
size: -
CDR3: CASSQGKRDYNEQFF
DNA: TGTGCCAGCAGCCAGGGGAAGCGGGACTACAATGAGCAGTTCTTC

length: 16
V: TRBV4-2
J: TRBJ1-4
D: -
size: -
CDR3: CASSQEGTANNEKLFF
DNA: TGTGCCAGCAGCCAGGAGGGGACCGCGAATAATGAAAAACTGTTTTTT

length: 14
V: TRBV9
J: TRBJ1-3
D: -
size: -
CDR3: CASSVGGWVNTIYF
DNA: TGTGCCAGCAGCGTAGGAGGGTGGGTGAACACCATATATTTT

length: 15
V: TRBV15
J: TRBJ2-7
D: -
size: -
CDR3: CATSRAGGLSYEQYF
DNA: TGTGCCACCAGCAGGGCAGGGGGGCTCTCCTACGAGCAGTACTTC

length: 14
V: TRBV5-6
J: TRBJ1-5
D: -
size: once
CDR3: CASSLQGLDQPQHF
DNA: TGTGCCAGCAGCTTACAGGGTTTGGATCAGCCCCAGCATTTT

length: 15
V: TRBV5-1
J: TRBJ2-1
D: TRBD1
size: -
CDR3: CASSLGQGAYNEQFF
DNA: TGCGCCAGCAGCCTCGGACAGGGGGCCTACAATGAGCAGTTCTTC

length: 13
V: TRBV9
J: TRBJ1-3
D: -
size: -
CDR3: CASSISGGNTIYF
DNA: TGTGCCAGCAGCATATCAGGGGGAAACACCATATATTTT

length: 14
V: TRBV28
J: TRBJ1-2
D: TRBD1
size: -
CDR3: CASSQGDRGYGYTF
DNA: TGTGCCAGCAGTCAGGGGGACAGGGGATATGGCTACACCTTC

length: 14
V: TRBV19
J: TRBJ2-6
D: -
size: -
CDR3: CASSLDSGANVLTF
DNA: TGTGCCAGTAGCCTAGACTCTGGGGCCAACGTCCTGACTTTC

length: 14
V: TRBV7-3
J: TRBJ2-1
D: -
size: -
CDR3: CASSPDRSYNEQFF
DNA: TGTGCCAGCAGCCCCGACAGATCCTACAATGAGCAGTTCTTC

length: 14
V: TRBV2
J: TRBJ2-2
D: -
size: once
CDR3: CASSDGIYTGELFF
DNA: TGTGCCAGCAGTGACGGGATTTACACCGGGGAGCTGTTTTTT

length: 14
V: TRBV25-1
J: TRBJ1-5
D: -
size: -
CDR3: CASSESDTLRPQHF
DNA: TGTGCCAGCAGTGAATCGGACACCCTTCGGCCCCAGCATTTT

length: 16
V: TRBV6-2/TRBV6-3
J: TRBJ2-1
D: TRBD2
size: -
CDR3: CASSSTAGRSYNEQFF
DNA: TGTGCCAGCAGTTCGACAGCGGGGCGCTCCTACAATGAGCAGTTCTTC

length: 19
V: TRBV7-9
J: TRBJ2-7
D: TRBD2
size: -
CDR3: CASSTTGGFGGTWAYEQYF
DNA: TGTGCCAGCAGCACCACGGGAGGTTTCGGGGGAACCTGGGCCTACGAGCAGTACTTC

length: 16
V: TRBV18
J: TRBJ2-2
D: -
size: -
CDR3: CASSPPDGRNTGELFF
DNA: TGTGCCAGCTCACCACCCGACGGGAGGAACACCGGGGAGCTGTTTTTT

length: 18
V: TRBV7-9
J: TRBJ1-1
D: TRBD1
size: -
CDR3: CASSHGTGGGGWYTEAFF
DNA: TGTGCCAGCAGCCACGGGACAGGCGGAGGTGGCTGGTACACTGAAGCTTTCTTT

length: 17
V: TRBV7-9
J: TRBJ2-1
D: -
size: -
CDR3: CASSLVRRQGRHNEQFF
DNA: TGTGCCAGCAGCTTAGTTCGTCGTCAGGGCCGTCACAATGAGCAGTTCTTC

length: 15
V: TRBV5-4
J: TRBJ1-1
D: TRBD1
size: -
CDR3: CASSLYPPGTGGAFF
DNA: TGTGCCAGCAGCTTGTACCCACCGGGGACAGGGGGTGCTTTCTTT

length: 13
V: TRBV6-5
J: TRBJ2-1
D: -
size: -
CDR3: CASTGMRRNEQFF
DNA: TGTGCCAGCACAGGGATGAGGAGAAATGAGCAGTTCTTC

length: 15
V: TRBV16
J: TRBJ1-6
D: -
size: -
CDR3: CASSPTSPGNSPLHF
DNA: TGTGCCAGCAGCCCTACGAGTCCGGGGAATTCACCCCTCCACTTT

length: 13
V: TRBV27
J: TRBJ1-1
D: -
size: -
CDR3: CASPRGRGTEAFF
DNA: TGTGCCAGCCCCAGGGGAAGAGGGACTGAAGCTTTCTTT

length: 12
V: TRBV29-1
J: TRBJ2-5
D: -
size: -
CDR3: CSGGGGQETQYF
DNA: TGCAGCGGGGGAGGGGGACAAGAGACCCAGTACTTC

length: 13
V: TRBV28
J: TRBJ2-1
D: -
size: -
CDR3: CASSLNPRHEQFF
DNA: TGTGCCAGCAGTTTAAACCCCAGGCATGAGCAGTTCTTC

length: 14
V: TRBV6-5
J: TRBJ1-1
D: -
size: -
CDR3: CASTPTELNTEAFF
DNA: TGTGCCAGCACCCCTACAGAACTGAACACTGAAGCTTTCTTT

length: 15
V: TRBV5-1
J: TRBJ2-5
D: TRBD1
size: -
CDR3: CASSLRGLGYETQYF
DNA: TGCGCCAGCAGCTTGAGGGGGCTCGGATATGAGACCCAGTACTTC

length: 19
V: TRBV19
J: TRBJ2-4
D: TRBD2
size: -
CDR3: CASSMGLAGGPLAKNIQYF
DNA: TGTGCCAGTAGTATGGGACTAGCGGGAGGGCCTTTAGCCAAAAACATTCAGTACTTC

length: 17
V: TRBV3-1/TRBV3-2
J: TRBJ1-2
D: TRBD1
size: -
CDR3: CASSQVETGLNLNGYTF
DNA: TGTGCCAGCAGCCAAGTGGAGACAGGGTTAAATCTCAATGGCTACACCTTC

length: 16
V: TRBV7-6
J: TRBJ2-2
D: -
size: few
CDR3: CASSLGPTGNTGELFF
DNA: TGTGCCAGCAGCTTAGGCCCTACGGGGAACACCGGGGAGCTGTTTTTT

length: 14
V: TRBV25-1
J: TRBJ2-3
D: -
size: -
CDR3: CASSAPSSTDTQYF
DNA: TGTGCCAGCAGTGCTCCCTCTAGCACAGATACGCAGTATTTT

length: 15
V: TRBV5-4
J: TRBJ2-7
D: -
size: -
CDR3: CASPQPGHTTYEQYF
DNA: TGTGCCAGCCCGCAACCGGGACACACTACCTACGAGCAGTACTTC

length: 16
V: TRBV9
J: TRBJ2-3
D: TRBD2
size: -
CDR3: CASSSTIAGGGDTQYF
DNA: TGTGCCAGCAGCTCGACTATAGCGGGAGGGGGAGATACGCAGTATTTT

length: 16
V: TRBV6-2/TRBV6-3
J: TRBJ1-1
D: -
size: -
CDR3: CASSSGSLPRNTEAFF
DNA: TGTGCCAGCAGTTCCGGGTCCCTTCCACGGAACACTGAAGCTTTCTTT

length: 19
V: TRBV11-3
J: TRBJ2-4
D: TRBD2
size: -
CDR3: CASSLYPLLAVLAKNIQYF
DNA: TGTGCCAGCAGCTTATACCCCCTACTAGCGGTCTTAGCCAAAAACATTCAGTACTTC

length: 15
V: TRBV5-4
J: TRBJ2-2
D: TRBD1
size: once
CDR3: CASRSGTGGTGELFF
DNA: TGTGCCAGCAGGTCCGGGACAGGGGGTACCGGGGAGCTGTTTTTT

length: 12
V: TRBV5-6
J: TRBJ2-5
D: TRBD2
size: -
CDR3: CASSRGVETQYF
DNA: TGTGCCAGCAGCCGGGGGGTGGAGACCCAGTACTTC

length: 14
V: TRBV28
J: TRBJ2-7
D: -
size: -
CDR3: CASSGVPSSYEQYF
DNA: TGTGCCAGCAGTGGAGTACCAAGCTCCTACGAGCAGTACTTC

length: 14
V: TRBV19
J: TRBJ2-1
D: -
size: -
CDR3: CASSLSRSYNEQFF
DNA: TGTGCCAGTAGTTTATCTCGGTCCTACAATGAGCAGTTCTTC

length: 13
V: TRBV2
J: TRBJ1-1
D: TRBD1
size: -
CDR3: CASTTGRNTEAFF
DNA: TGTGCCAGCACGACAGGGAGGAACACTGAAGCTTTCTTT

length: 18
V: TRBV28
J: TRBJ2-1
D: TRBD2
size: -
CDR3: CASTETSGRFLSYNEQFF
DNA: TGTGCCAGCACCGAAACTAGCGGGAGGTTCCTCTCCTACAATGAGCAGTTCTTC